The 27 T cell receptor beta chains below were found in one sample sequenced in a study of molecular identifiers for immune sequencing clone quantification. One entry per CDR3 protein results from TCRdb running MiXCR on the PCR reads. Of approximately 680,000 distinct CDR3 sequences detected, around 25% appear once; the ten largest clones hold 0.6% to 0.9%. The sequenced sample was naive CD8+ T cells from blood, with Jurkat cell RNA spiked in. Sample subset: FACS-sorted CD8+CD4-CCR7+CD45RA+ naive T cells. Receptors originate from a human donor in good health. Some libraries in this study had Jurkat cell RNA spiked in.

This clonotype was observed a few times. The chain recombines TRBV24-1 with TRBJ2-3; a weak D match, TRBD1 (5 bases). The CDR3 spans 15 residues. Germline V gene sequence: CDR1 KGHDR, CDR2 SFDVKD. Trimming shortened V by 3 bases and J by 3 bases, and 12 bases separated the two germline ends. The CDR3 sequence: CATSDRDSLTDTQYF. DNA for the CDR3: TGTGCCACCAGTGATCGAGACAGCCTTACAGATACGCAGTATTTT.

V usage is TRBV6-5 and J usage is TRBJ1-6, with D hard to call. The CDR3 totals 16 residues. Deletions cut 5 bases from V and 4 bases from J, with 15 bases between. CDR1 and CDR2 (germline): MNHEY, SVGAGI. The CDR3: CASSTGGSRYNSPLHF. The CDR3 nucleotides are TGTGCCAGCAGTACTGGTGGGTCCAGGTATAATTCACCCCTCCACTTT.

Details on this clonotype: A much larger clone differs by one base, so this may be a read error. V gene TRBV6-2 or TRBV6-3 combines with J gene TRBJ1-1; D gene ambiguous. The CDR3 runs 13 residues. Germline CDR1 reads MNHEY; CDR2 reads SVGEGT. The CDR3 loop is CASSYTGITEVFF. In DNA form, the CDR3 reads TGTGCCAGCAGTTACACGGGGATCACTGAAGTTTTCTTT.

This clonotype was detected only a few times. The chain carries TRBV7-6 and TRBJ2-1; 8 bases align to TRBD2. This CDR3 contains 16 residues. The germline CDR1 and CDR2 sequences are SGHVS and FNYEAQ. Losses at the gene ends were 5 bases for V and 8 bases for J; bases not matched to a gene: 14. CDR3 protein: CASSPGLIGGADEQFF. The CDR3, as DNA: TGTGCCAGCAGCCCAGGACTGATCGGGGGGGCTGATGAGCAGTTCTTC.

The chain carries TRBV5-1 and TRBJ2-5, with unresolved D. Looked up from germline, CDR1 is SGHRS and CDR2 is YFSETQ. This CDR3 contains 12 residues. Trimming stripped 4 bases from V and 5 bases from J, with 9 bases between. The CDR3 region is CASSPDLETQYF. CDR3 coding DNA: TGCGCCAGCAGCCCGGACCTTGAGACCCAGTACTTC.

This chain connects TRBV10-3 to TRBJ2-3; the match to TRBD1 covers 9 bases. J was trimmed by 5 bases and V by 5 bases; bases with no gene match: 8. Germline-derived CDR1 and CDR2 are ENHRY and SYGVKD. The CDR3 length is 15 residues. The CDR3 protein is CAISNRQGEGDTQYF. The CDR3 region has the DNA TGTGCCATCAGTAATCGACAGGGGGAGGGAGATACGCAGTATTTT.

This clonotype was seen a handful of times. This chain uses TRBV20-1 with TRBJ2-7, with D maybe TRBD1 (6 bases). CDR1 is DFQATT and CDR2 is SNEGSKA in the germline V gene (reference sequence). CDR3 size: 15 residues. The V end lost 0 bases, the J end lost 0 bases, and 12 bases lay between the germline ends. CDR3 sequence: CSARDSGTPSYEQYF. CDR3 bases: TGCAGTGCTAGAGACTCCGGGACACCCTCCTACGAGCAGTACTTC.

A word on this clonotype: Possible read error: a much larger clone is one base away. The chain joins TRBV10-3 to TRBJ2-1, with 9 bases matching TRBD2. The ends lost 4 bases at V and 8 bases at J; junction bases unmatched: 9. The CDR3 contains 15 residues. Germline V gene lookup returns CDR1 ENHRY and CDR2 SYGVKD. The CDR3 DNA sequence: TGTGCCATCAGTGGGTCGGGGACTAGCAGGGATGAGCAGTTCTTC. Residues: CAISGSGTSRDEQFF.

This clonotype was seen ten or more times. The V gene is TRBV2, the J gene TRBJ2-5; no reliable D call. The V end was cut by 0 bases, the J end by 4 bases, with 12 bases between. Germline V gene sequence: CDR1 SNHLY, CDR2 FYNNEI. This CDR3 has 15 residues. CDR3 DNA: TGTGCCAGCAGTGAAGCTCTCGTACAGCGAGAGACCCAGTACTTC. Its translation is CASSEALVQRETQYF.

This clonotype was counted ten times or more. The V gene is TRBV29-1, the J gene TRBJ2-3; TRBD1 or TRBD2 may be the D gene (5 bases each). CDR3 size: 12 residues. Between the trimmed V and J ends, which lost 4 bases and 3 bases, there was a span of 8 bases. Germline V gene sequence: CDR1 SQVTM, CDR2 ANQGSEA. The CDR3, as DNA: TGCAGCGTTGTGGGGGAGACAGATACGCAGTATTTT. Amino acids: CSVVGETDTQYF.

V is TRBV6-2 or TRBV6-3 and J is TRBJ2-7; D call uncertain. This CDR3 is 13 amino acids long. The germline CDR1 and CDR2 sequences are MNHEY and SVGEGT. V was cut by 7 bases and J by 1 base, with 11 bases left in between. In nucleotides, the CDR3 is TGTGCCAGCACCAAAGGGTTGTCCTACGAGCAGTACTTC. It codes for CASTKGLSYEQYF.

This clonotype was seen many times. This chain connects TRBV20-1 to TRBJ2-7; D call uncertain. V gave up 7 bases and J gave up 0 bases, with 13 bases separating them. Germline V gives CDR1 DFQATT, CDR2 SNEGSKA (reference sequence). The CDR3 extends over 13 amino acids. CDR3 nucleotides: TGCAGTGTCCCGGACCGAACCTCCTACGAGCAGTACTTC. Translating gives CSVPDRTSYEQYF.

As for this clonotype: This clone may be a read error of a much larger clone one base away. The genes are TRBV29-1 and TRBJ1-2, with D possibly being TRBD1 (5 bases). In germline, CDR1 is SQVTM, CDR2 ANQGSEA. CDR3 size: 12 residues. The V gene lost 7 bases and the J gene lost 8 bases, with 17 bases spanning the gap. The CDR3 here is CSAGDSSRGYTF. The CDR3 DNA follows: TGCAGCGCTGGAGACAGTTCTCGCGGCTACACCTTC.

CDR3 coding DNA: TGCGCCAGCCAACAGGGGGCGGGCACCGGGGAGCTGTTTTTT. Encoded protein: CASQQGAGTGELFF. The genes are TRBV5-1 and TRBJ2-2; 9 bases map to TRBD1. J lost 4 bases, V lost 7 bases, and 5 bases had no gene match. Germline V lookup: CDR1 SGHRS, CDR2 YFSETQ. The CDR3 totals 14 residues.

Ten or more counts support this clonotype. The CDR3 loop reads CSAKTGTGGEQYF. The CDR3 nucleotides are TGCAGCGCTAAAACCGGGACAGGGGGCGAGCAGTACTTC. The chain joins TRBV29-1 to TRBJ2-7; 11 bases align to TRBD1. J was trimmed by 6 bases and V by 7 bases; bases with no gene match: 8. This CDR3 comprises 13 residues. CDR1 is SQVTM, CDR2 ANQGSEA, per germline.

This clonotype was counted only a few times. The rearrangement uses TRBV4-1 and TRBJ2-2, with D unresolved. The length of the CDR3 is 16 residues. Germline V CDR1 and CDR2: MGHRA, YSYEKL. The V end was cut by 2 bases, the J end by 1 base, with 11 bases between. The CDR3 sequence is CASSQPPNGNTGELFF. The CDR3 bases are TGCGCCAGCAGCCAACCCCCGAACGGGAACACCGGGGAGCTGTTTTTT.

The chain is built from TRBV7-9 and TRBJ2-7; possibly TRBD2 for D (5 bases). The CDR3 has 18 amino acids. V lost 5 bases to trimming and J lost 1 base, with 24 bases between them. Germline CDR1 reads SEHNR; CDR2 reads FQNEAQ (reference sequence). CDR3 loop: CASSTSVGERVASYEQYF. CDR3 bases: TGTGCCAGCAGCACATCCGTCGGGGAGAGGGTAGCGTCCTACGAGCAGTACTTC.

This chain joins TRBV6-2 or TRBV6-3 and TRBJ1-1; D is perhaps TRBD1 (5 bases). Trimming removed 6 bases at V and 2 bases at J, with 13 bases between. CDR1 and CDR2 (germline): MNHEY, SVGEGT. This CDR3 has 14 amino acids. The CDR3 loop reads CASSRDGKNTEAFF. In DNA form, the CDR3 reads TGTGCCAGCAGCCGGGACGGAAAAAACACTGAAGCTTTCTTT.

A single count supports this clonotype. One end of the junction is discordant with germline, which a read error may explain. V and J are TRBV7-9 and TRBJ2-2, with D possibly being TRBD2 (5 bases). CDR3 length: 15 residues. Germline loops: CDR1 SEHNR, CDR2 FQNEAQ (reference sequence). CDR3 in DNA: TGTGCCGGCAGCTTATCGGACTTTGCCACCGGGGAGCTGTTTTTT. Residues: CAGSLSDFATGELFF.

The genes are TRBV27 and TRBJ2-7, with 9 bases that match TRBD1. Losses at the gene ends were 2 bases for V and 2 bases for J; bases not matched to a gene: 7. Germline lookup yields CDR1 MNHEY and CDR2 SMNVEV (reference sequence). This CDR3 has 16 residues. CDR3 DNA sequence: TGTGCCAGCAGTTTAGTCAGCACAGGGGGCGCCTACGAGCAGTACTTC. Encoded protein: CASSLVSTGGAYEQYF.

The chain links TRBV5-1 to TRBJ1-1, with D perhaps TRBD1 (6 bases). The CDR3 has 13 residues. In germline, CDR1 is SGHRS, CDR2 YFSETQ. Trimming removed 7 bases from V and 7 bases from J, with 17 bases in between. The CDR3 region is CASGLGAQVEAFF. The CDR3, as DNA: TGCGCCAGCGGGTTGGGGGCGCAGGTTGAAGCTTTCTTT.

The chain employs TRBV30 and TRBJ2-1; D not resolved. This CDR3 region has 11 residues. Per germline, CDR1 GTSNPN and CDR2 SVGIG (reference sequence). The DNA for the CDR3 is TGTGCTCGGAGCTCGGGTGCTGAGCAGTTCTTC. It codes for CARSSGAEQFF.

As regards this clonotype: A read error may explain this, as a much larger clone is one base away. V and J are TRBV5-3 and TRBJ2-7; the D gene is possibly TRBD2 (6 bases). TRBV5-3 is labeled an ORF, and its function is uncertain. The CDR3 has 13 amino acids. CDR3 DNA: TGTGCCAGCAGCTTGGAGGGGTCAGACGAGCAGTGCTTC. The encoded protein is CASSLEGSDEQCF.

The chain uses TRBV9 and TRBJ1-3, with 7 bases that match TRBD1. Germline lookup yields CDR1 SGDLS and CDR2 YYNGEE. Losses at the gene ends were 4 bases for V and 0 bases for J; bases not matched to a gene: 7. The CDR3 covers 16 residues. CDR3 residues: CASSTATGVSGNTIYF. In DNA, the CDR3 is TGTGCCAGCAGCACCGCTACAGGGGTCTCTGGAAACACCATATATTTT. Full variable domain (remainder filled in from reference TRBV9 and TRBJ1-3): DSGVTQTPKHLITATGQRVTLRCSPRSGDLSVYWYQQSLDQGLQFLIQYYNGEERAKGNILERFSAQQFPDLHSELNLSSLELGDSALYFCASSTATGVSGNTIYFGEGSWLTVV.

In its sample, this clonotype was seen a few times. This chain uses TRBV5-5 with TRBJ2-5, with 10 positions matching TRBD2. CDR1 and CDR2 (germline): SGHKS, YYEKEE (reference sequence). The CDR3 contains 16 residues. J was trimmed by 4 bases and V by 0 bases; bases with no gene match: 6. CDR3 protein: CASSLDPAGGLETQYF. DNA for the CDR3: TGTGCCAGCAGCTTGGATCCAGCGGGGGGGCTAGAGACCCAGTACTTC.

In the case of this clonotype: The missing conserved phenylalanine or tryptophan at the end of this CDR3 makes a read error likely. V is TRBV7-9 and J is TRBJ1-2; D is unclear. Germline CDR1 reads SEHNR; CDR2 reads FQNEAQ (reference sequence). The CDR3 has 14 amino acids. Trimming pared 5 bases from V and 3 bases from J, leaving 13 bases between. The CDR3 loop reads CASSPLDGDYGYTL. In nucleotides, the CDR3 is TGTGCCAGCAGCCCCCTTGACGGAGACTATGGCTACACCCTC.

The chain has TRBV12-3 or TRBV12-4 and TRBJ1-1; perhaps TRBD1 as D (6 bases). Trimming pared 5 bases from V and 6 bases from J, leaving 16 bases between. The CDR3 is 14 residues long. Here the CDR3 DNA reads TGTGCCAGCAGTCCCCTTGGGGGCGGGGCTGAAGCTTTCTTT. The encoded protein is CASSPLGGGAEAFF.